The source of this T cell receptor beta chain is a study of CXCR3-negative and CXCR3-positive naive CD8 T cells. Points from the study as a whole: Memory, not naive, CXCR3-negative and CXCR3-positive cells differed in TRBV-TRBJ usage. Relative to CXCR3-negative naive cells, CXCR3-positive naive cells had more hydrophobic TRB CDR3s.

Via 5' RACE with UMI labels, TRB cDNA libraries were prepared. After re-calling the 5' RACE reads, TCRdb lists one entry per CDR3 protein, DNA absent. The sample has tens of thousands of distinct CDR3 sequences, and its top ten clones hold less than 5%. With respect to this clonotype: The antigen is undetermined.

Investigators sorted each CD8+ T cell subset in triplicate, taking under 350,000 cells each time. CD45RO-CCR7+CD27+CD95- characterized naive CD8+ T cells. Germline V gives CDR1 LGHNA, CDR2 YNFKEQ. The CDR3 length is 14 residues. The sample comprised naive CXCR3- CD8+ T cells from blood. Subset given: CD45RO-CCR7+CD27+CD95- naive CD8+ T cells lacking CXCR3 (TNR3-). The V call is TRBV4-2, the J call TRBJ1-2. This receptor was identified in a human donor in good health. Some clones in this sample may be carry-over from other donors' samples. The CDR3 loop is CASSQDRPWDGYTF.